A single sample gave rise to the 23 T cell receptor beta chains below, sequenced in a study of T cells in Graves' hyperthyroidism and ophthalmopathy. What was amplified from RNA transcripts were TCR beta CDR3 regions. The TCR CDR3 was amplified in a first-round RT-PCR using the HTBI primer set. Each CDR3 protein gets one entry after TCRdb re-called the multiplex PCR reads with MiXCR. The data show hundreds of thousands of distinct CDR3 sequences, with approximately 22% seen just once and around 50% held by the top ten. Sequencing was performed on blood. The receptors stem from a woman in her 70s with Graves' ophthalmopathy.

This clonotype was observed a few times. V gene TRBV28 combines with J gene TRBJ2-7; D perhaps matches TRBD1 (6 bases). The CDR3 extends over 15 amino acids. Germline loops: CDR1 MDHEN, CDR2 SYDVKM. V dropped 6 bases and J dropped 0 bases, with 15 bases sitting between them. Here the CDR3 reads CASSGMGAPSYEQYF. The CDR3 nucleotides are TGTGCCAGCAGCGGGATGGGGGCGCCCTCCTACGAGCAGTACTTC.

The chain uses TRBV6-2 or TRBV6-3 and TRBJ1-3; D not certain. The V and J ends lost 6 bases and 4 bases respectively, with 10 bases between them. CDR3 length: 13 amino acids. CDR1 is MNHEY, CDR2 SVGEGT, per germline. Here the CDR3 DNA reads TGTGCCAGCAGCCAGTATTTCGGAAACACCATATATTTT. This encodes CASSQYFGNTIYF.

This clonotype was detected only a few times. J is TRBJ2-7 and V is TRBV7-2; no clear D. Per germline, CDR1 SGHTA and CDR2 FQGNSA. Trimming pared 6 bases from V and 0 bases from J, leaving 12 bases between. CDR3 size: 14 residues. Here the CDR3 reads CASRNGLSSYEQYF. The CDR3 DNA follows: TGTGCCAGCAGAAACGGGCTGAGCTCCTACGAGCAGTACTTC.

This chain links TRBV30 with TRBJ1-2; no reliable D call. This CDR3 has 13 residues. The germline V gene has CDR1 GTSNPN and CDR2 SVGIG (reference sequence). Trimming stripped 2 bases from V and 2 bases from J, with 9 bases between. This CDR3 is CAWSRLRNYGYTF. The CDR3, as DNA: TGTGCCTGGAGTCGGCTACGGAACTATGGCTACACCTTC.

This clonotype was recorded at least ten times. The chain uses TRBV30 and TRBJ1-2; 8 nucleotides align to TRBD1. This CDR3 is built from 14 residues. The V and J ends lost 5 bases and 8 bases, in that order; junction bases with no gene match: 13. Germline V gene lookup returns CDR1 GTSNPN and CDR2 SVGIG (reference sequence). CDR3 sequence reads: CAWARDRTSKGYTF. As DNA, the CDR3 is TGTGCCTGGGCTAGGGACAGGACCTCGAAAGGCTACACCTTC.

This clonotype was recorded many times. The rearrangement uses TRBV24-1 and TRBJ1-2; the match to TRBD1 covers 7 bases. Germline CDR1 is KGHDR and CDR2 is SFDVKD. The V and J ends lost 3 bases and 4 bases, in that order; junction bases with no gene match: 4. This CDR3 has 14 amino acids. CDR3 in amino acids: CATSDAAGGYGYTF. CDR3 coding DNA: TGTGCCACCAGTGATGCCGCAGGGGGCTATGGCTACACCTTC.

CDR3 loop: CASSWSTGNTGELFF. CDR3 bases: TGTGCCAGCAGTTGGTCTACAGGGAACACCGGGGAGCTGTTTTTT. The chain combines TRBV6-2 or TRBV6-3 with TRBJ2-2; D is possibly TRBD1 (5 bases). With 4 bases removed from V and 1 base from J, the gap between germline ends came to 10 bases. The CDR3 runs 15 residues. Germline CDR1 MNHEY, CDR2 SVGEGT.

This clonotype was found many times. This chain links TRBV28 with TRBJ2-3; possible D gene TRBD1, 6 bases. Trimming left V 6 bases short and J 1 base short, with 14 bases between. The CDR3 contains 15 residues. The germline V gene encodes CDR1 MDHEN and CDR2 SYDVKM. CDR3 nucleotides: TGTGCCAGCAGCCAAGTACAGGGTCGCACAGATACGCAGTATTTT. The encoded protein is CASSQVQGRTDTQYF. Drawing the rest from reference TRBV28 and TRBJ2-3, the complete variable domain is DVKVTQSSRYLVKRTGEKVFLECVQDMDHENMFWYRQDPGLGLRLIYFSYDVKMKEKGDIPEGYSVSREKKERFSLILESASTNQTSMYLCASSQVQGRTDTQYFGPGTRLTVL.

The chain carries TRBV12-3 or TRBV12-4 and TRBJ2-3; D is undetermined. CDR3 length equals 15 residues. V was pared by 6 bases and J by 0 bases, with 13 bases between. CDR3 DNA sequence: TGTGCCAGCAGCCCCCTCGATACGAGCACAGATACGCAGTATTTT. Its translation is CASSPLDTSTDTQYF.

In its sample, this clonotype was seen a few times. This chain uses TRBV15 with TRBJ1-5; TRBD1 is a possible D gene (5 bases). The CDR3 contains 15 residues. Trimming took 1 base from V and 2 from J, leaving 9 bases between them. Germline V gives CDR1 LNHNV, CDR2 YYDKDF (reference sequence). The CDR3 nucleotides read TGTGCCACCAGCAGAGTAGGGACGGGCAATCAGCCCCAGCATTTT. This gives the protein CATSRVGTGNQPQHF.

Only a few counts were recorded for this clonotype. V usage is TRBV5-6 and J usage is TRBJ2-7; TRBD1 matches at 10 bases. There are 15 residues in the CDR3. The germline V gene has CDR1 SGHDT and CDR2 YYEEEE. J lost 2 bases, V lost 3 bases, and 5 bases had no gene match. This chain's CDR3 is CASSWPGQGTYEQYF. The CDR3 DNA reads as TGTGCCAGCAGCTGGCCGGGACAGGGGACCTACGAGCAGTACTTC.

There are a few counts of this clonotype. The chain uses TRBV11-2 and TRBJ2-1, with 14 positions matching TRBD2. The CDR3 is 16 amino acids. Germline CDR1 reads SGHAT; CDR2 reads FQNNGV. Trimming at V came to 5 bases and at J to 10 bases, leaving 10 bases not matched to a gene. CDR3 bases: TGTGCCAGCAGCACCATGGGACTAGCGGGAGCCGGGGAGCAGTTCTTC. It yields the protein CASSTMGLAGAGEQFF.

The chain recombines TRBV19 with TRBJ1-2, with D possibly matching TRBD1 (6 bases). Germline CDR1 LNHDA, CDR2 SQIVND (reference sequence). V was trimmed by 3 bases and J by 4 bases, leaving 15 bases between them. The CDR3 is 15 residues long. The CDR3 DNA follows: TGTGCCAGTAGTATTAGGGGGGGCGCATCCTATGGCTACACCTTC. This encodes CASSIRGGASYGYTF.

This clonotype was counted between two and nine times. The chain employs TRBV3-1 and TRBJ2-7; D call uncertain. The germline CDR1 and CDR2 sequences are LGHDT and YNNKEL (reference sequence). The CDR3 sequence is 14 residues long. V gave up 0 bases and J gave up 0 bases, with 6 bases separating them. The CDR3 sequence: CASSQDEVSYEQYF. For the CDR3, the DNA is TGTGCCAGCAGCCAAGATGAGGTCTCCTACGAGCAGTACTTC.

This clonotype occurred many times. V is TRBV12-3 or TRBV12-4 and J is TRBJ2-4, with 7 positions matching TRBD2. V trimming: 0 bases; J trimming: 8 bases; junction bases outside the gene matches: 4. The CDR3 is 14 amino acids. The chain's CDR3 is CASSLAGGPDIQYF. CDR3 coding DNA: TGTGCCAGCAGTTTAGCGGGAGGGCCCGACATTCAGTACTTC.

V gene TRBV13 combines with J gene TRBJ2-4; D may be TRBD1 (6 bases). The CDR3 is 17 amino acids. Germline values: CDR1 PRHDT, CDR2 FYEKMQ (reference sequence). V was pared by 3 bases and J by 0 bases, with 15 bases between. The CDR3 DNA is TGTGCCAGCAGCTTGAATTACAGGGTTGCAGCCAAAAACATTCAGTACTTC. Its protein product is CASSLNYRVAAKNIQYF.

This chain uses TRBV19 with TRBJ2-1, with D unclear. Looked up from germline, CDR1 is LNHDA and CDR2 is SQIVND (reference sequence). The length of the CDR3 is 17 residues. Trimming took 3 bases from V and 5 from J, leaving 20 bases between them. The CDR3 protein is CASSIIFVDYPDNEQFF. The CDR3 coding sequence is TGTGCCAGTAGTATCATTTTCGTCGATTACCCGGACAATGAGCAGTTCTTC.

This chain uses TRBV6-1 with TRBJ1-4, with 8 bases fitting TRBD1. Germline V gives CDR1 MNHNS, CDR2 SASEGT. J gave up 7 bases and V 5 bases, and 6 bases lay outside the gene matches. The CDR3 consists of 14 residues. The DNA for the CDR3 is TGTGCCAGCAGTTCAACAGGGGGGAGTGAAAAACTGTTTTTT. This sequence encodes CASSSTGGSEKLFF.

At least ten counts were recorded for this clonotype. The CDR3 reads CASSDARRDRGSQPQHF. The DNA of the CDR3 is TGTGCCAGCAGTGATGCGCGCCGGGACAGGGGTTCCCAGCCCCAGCATTTT. The rearrangement uses TRBV2 and TRBJ1-5, with 10 nucleotides matching TRBD1. From germline, CDR1 is SNHLY and CDR2 FYNNEI. This CDR3 is 17 amino acids long. V lost 3 bases to trimming and J lost 7 bases; unmatched junction nucleotides: 12.

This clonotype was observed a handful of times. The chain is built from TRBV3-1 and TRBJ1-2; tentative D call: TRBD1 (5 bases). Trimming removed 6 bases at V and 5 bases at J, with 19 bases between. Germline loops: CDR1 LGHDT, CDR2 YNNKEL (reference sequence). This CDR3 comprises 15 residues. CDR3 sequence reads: CASRRSGETAYGYTF. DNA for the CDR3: TGTGCCAGCAGGAGAAGTGGGGAGACAGCATATGGCTACACCTTC.

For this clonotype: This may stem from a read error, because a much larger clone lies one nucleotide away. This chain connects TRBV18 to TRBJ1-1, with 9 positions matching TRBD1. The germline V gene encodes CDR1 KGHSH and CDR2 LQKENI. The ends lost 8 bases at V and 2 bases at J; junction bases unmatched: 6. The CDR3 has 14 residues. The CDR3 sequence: CASPRGQGNTEAFF. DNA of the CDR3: TGTGCCAGCCCCAGGGGACAGGGAAACACTGAAGCTTTCTTT.

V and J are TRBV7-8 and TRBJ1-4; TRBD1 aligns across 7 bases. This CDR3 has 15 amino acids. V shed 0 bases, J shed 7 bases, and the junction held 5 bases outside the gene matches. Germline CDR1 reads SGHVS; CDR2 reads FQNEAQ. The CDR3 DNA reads TGTGCCAGCAGCTTAGCCCAGGGGGGGAGTGAAAAACTGTTTTTT. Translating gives CASSLAQGGSEKLFF.

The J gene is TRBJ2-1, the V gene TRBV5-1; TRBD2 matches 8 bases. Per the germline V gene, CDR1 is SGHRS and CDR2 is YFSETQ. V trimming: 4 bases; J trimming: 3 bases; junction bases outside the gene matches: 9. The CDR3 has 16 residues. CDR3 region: CASSGKAGVGYNEQFF. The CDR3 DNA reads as TGCGCCAGCAGCGGAAAAGCGGGAGTTGGCTACAATGAGCAGTTCTTC.